Listed below are T cell receptor beta chains from one sample, sequenced in a study of Graves' ophthalmopathy and Graves' hyperthyroidism. TCRdb reprocessed the multiplex PCR reads with MiXCR, giving one entry per CDR3 protein. The sample comprises approximately 210,000 distinct CDR3 sequences, roughly 27% of which are singletons, and over 7.5% rests with the top ten. The sample taken for sequencing was peripheral blood. The receptors here all came from a man in his fifties or sixties with Graves' ophthalmopathy. Each CDR3 is given with its conserved first and last residue. The order of the fields is D gene, clone size, V gene, J gene, CDR3 length, CDR3 DNA, CDR3 protein. A D gene is named only where the DNA matches it firmly. The listing skips clone size in some rows; elsewhere it reads once, few, many or a size class.

d_call: -
clone_size: many
v_call: TRBV7-2
j_call: TRBJ2-7
cdr3_length: 15
cdr3_nt: TGTGCCAGCGCACCAAACGGGGTTGGGAGAGACGAGCAGTACTTC
cdr3_aa: CASAPNGVGRDEQYF

d_call: -
clone_size: many
v_call: TRBV5-1
j_call: TRBJ1-2
cdr3_length: 13
cdr3_nt: TGCGCCAGCAGCCGGGGACCCGAGTATGGCTACACCTTC
cdr3_aa: CASSRGPEYGYTF

d_call: -
clone_size: many
v_call: TRBV6-5
j_call: TRBJ1-6
cdr3_length: 14
cdr3_nt: TGTGCCAGCAGTTACAGCAGGGTTAATTCACCCCTCCACTTT
cdr3_aa: CASSYSRVNSPLHF

d_call: -
clone_size: -
v_call: TRBV11-2
j_call: TRBJ2-5
cdr3_length: 15
cdr3_nt: TGTGCCAGCAGCTTCGTAGCGAGGGGGGGCGAGACCCAGTACTTC
cdr3_aa: CASSFVARGGETQYF

d_call: TRBD1
clone_size: -
v_call: TRBV6-5
j_call: TRBJ1-2
cdr3_length: 16
cdr3_nt: TGTGCCAGCAGTTATTTTGGGTCACAGGGGGTTCGAGGCTACACCTTC
cdr3_aa: CASSYFGSQGVRGYTF

d_call: -
clone_size: -
v_call: TRBV7-2
j_call: TRBJ2-5
cdr3_length: 14
cdr3_nt: TGTGCCAGCAGCTTACCCCGCGTGGAAGAGACCCAGTACTTC
cdr3_aa: CASSLPRVEETQYF

d_call: TRBD1
clone_size: many
v_call: TRBV11-2
j_call: TRBJ2-2
cdr3_length: 15
cdr3_nt: TGTGCCAGCAGCAACACAGGGGGCAGCACCGGGGAGCTGTTTTTT
cdr3_aa: CASSNTGGSTGELFF

d_call: -
clone_size: many
v_call: TRBV5-1
j_call: TRBJ1-5
cdr3_length: 13
cdr3_nt: TGCGCCAGCAGCTTATCGCCTCAGGGGCCCCAGCATTTT
cdr3_aa: CASSLSPQGPQHF

d_call: TRBD2
clone_size: -
v_call: TRBV12-3/TRBV12-4
j_call: TRBJ2-2
cdr3_length: 14
cdr3_nt: TGTGCCAGCAGTCTCGGACTAGAAAGGGGGGAGCTGTTTTTT
cdr3_aa: CASSLGLERGELFF

d_call: TRBD2
clone_size: many
v_call: TRBV28
j_call: TRBJ2-7
cdr3_length: 19
cdr3_nt: TGTGCCAGCAGTTTGACCAGCCCCCGTGGCGGGAGGGCCCGCTACGAGCAGTACTTC
cdr3_aa: CASSLTSPRGGRARYEQYF

d_call: -
clone_size: many
v_call: TRBV7-9
j_call: TRBJ1-1
cdr3_length: 15
cdr3_nt: TGTGCCAGCAGCCCTACCCAGGGGTCAATCACTGAAGCTTTCTTT
cdr3_aa: CASSPTQGSITEAFF

d_call: TRBD2
clone_size: many
v_call: TRBV7-3
j_call: TRBJ2-5
cdr3_length: 15
cdr3_nt: TGTGCCAGCAGCTCGGGACTAGCGGGAGGAGAGACCCAGTACTTC
cdr3_aa: CASSSGLAGGETQYF

d_call: TRBD1
clone_size: many
v_call: TRBV28
j_call: TRBJ2-7
cdr3_length: 12
cdr3_nt: TGTGCCTCGCGGACAGGGCCGTACGAGCAGTACTTC
cdr3_aa: CASRTGPYEQYF

d_call: -
clone_size: -
v_call: TRBV11-2
j_call: TRBJ2-5
cdr3_length: 15
cdr3_nt: TGTGCCAGCAGCTTATTATACGGGGTCACGGAGACCCAGTACTTC
cdr3_aa: CASSLLYGVTETQYF

d_call: -
clone_size: many
v_call: TRBV13
j_call: TRBJ1-5
cdr3_length: 11
cdr3_nt: TGTGCCAGCAGCCGACCTTCGGCCCAGCATTTT
cdr3_aa: CASSRPSAQHF

d_call: -
clone_size: many
v_call: TRBV6-5
j_call: TRBJ2-7
cdr3_length: 16
cdr3_nt: TGTGCCAGCAGCCTCGGGTCCCTGGATGGCGCCTACGAGCAGTACTTC
cdr3_aa: CASSLGSLDGAYEQYF

d_call: -
clone_size: -
v_call: TRBV28
j_call: TRBJ2-7
cdr3_length: 11
cdr3_nt: TGTGCCAGCACCCAGGGTTACGAGCAGTACTTC
cdr3_aa: CASTQGYEQYF

d_call: -
clone_size: many
v_call: TRBV5-1
j_call: TRBJ1-1
cdr3_length: 13
cdr3_nt: TGCGCCAGCAGCTTCTCGACTAACACTGAAGCTTTCTTT
cdr3_aa: CASSFSTNTEAFF

d_call: TRBD1
clone_size: many
v_call: TRBV20-1
j_call: TRBJ2-7
cdr3_length: 13
cdr3_nt: TGCAGTGCTTCCCCGGGACAGGGATATGAGCAGTACTTC
cdr3_aa: CSASPGQGYEQYF

d_call: -
clone_size: many
v_call: TRBV13
j_call: TRBJ1-1
cdr3_length: 15
cdr3_nt: TGTGCCAGCAGCTTATTCGGGGGGCCTCGGGCTGAAGCTTTCTTT
cdr3_aa: CASSLFGGPRAEAFF

d_call: -
clone_size: many
v_call: TRBV7-3
j_call: TRBJ2-2
cdr3_length: 15
cdr3_nt: TGTGCCAGCAGCTTTTTGGCGGGTGGTGCCGGGGAGCTGTTTTTT
cdr3_aa: CASSFLAGGAGELFF

d_call: -
clone_size: many
v_call: TRBV7-2
j_call: TRBJ2-5
cdr3_length: 12
cdr3_nt: TGTGCCAGCAGCTTAGCGCTGGGGACCCAGCACTTC
cdr3_aa: CASSLALGTQHF

d_call: -
clone_size: few
v_call: TRBV6-1
j_call: TRBJ1-5
cdr3_length: 14
cdr3_nt: TGTGCCAGCACCGCACGTTATAGCAATCAGCCCCAGCATTTT
cdr3_aa: CASTARYSNQPQHF

d_call: -
clone_size: -
v_call: TRBV5-1
j_call: TRBJ2-5
cdr3_length: 15
cdr3_nt: TGCGCCAGCAGCTTGTCCGGGGGACCACAAGAGACCCAGTACTTC
cdr3_aa: CASSLSGGPQETQYF

d_call: -
clone_size: many
v_call: TRBV20-1
j_call: TRBJ2-3
cdr3_length: 13
cdr3_nt: TGCAGTGCTAGAGACGATATGCGGGATACGCAGTATTTT
cdr3_aa: CSARDDMRDTQYF

d_call: TRBD1
clone_size: -
v_call: TRBV28
j_call: TRBJ2-7
cdr3_length: 16
cdr3_nt: TGTGCCAGCAGTTTTTCCTCCAGGGGACAGCCCTACGAGCAGTACTTC
cdr3_aa: CASSFSSRGQPYEQYF

d_call: TRBD1
clone_size: -
v_call: TRBV6-5
j_call: TRBJ2-7
cdr3_length: 15
cdr3_nt: TGTGCCAGCAGTTATGGGACAGGGGGCTCATACGAGCAGTACTTC
cdr3_aa: CASSYGTGGSYEQYF

d_call: -
clone_size: many
v_call: TRBV10-3
j_call: TRBJ2-7
cdr3_length: 14
cdr3_nt: TGTGCCATCAGTGAGTCAGGCAGGAGTTACGAGCAGTACTTC
cdr3_aa: CAISESGRSYEQYF

d_call: TRBD2
clone_size: -
v_call: TRBV6-5
j_call: TRBJ2-7
cdr3_length: 14
cdr3_nt: TGTGCCAGCAGTTACCCGACTAGCGGGAACGAGCAGTACTTC
cdr3_aa: CASSYPTSGNEQYF

d_call: -
clone_size: many
v_call: TRBV6-2/TRBV6-3
j_call: TRBJ2-7
cdr3_length: 13
cdr3_nt: TGTGCCAGCAGAAAGTCCTTCCGGGGTGAGCAGTACTTC
cdr3_aa: CASRKSFRGEQYF

d_call: -
clone_size: -
v_call: TRBV18
j_call: TRBJ1-1
cdr3_length: 16
cdr3_nt: TGTGCCAGCTCACCGATGCCAGGGATCATGAACACTGAAGCTTTCTTT
cdr3_aa: CASSPMPGIMNTEAFF

d_call: TRBD1
clone_size: -
v_call: TRBV29-1
j_call: TRBJ1-3
cdr3_length: 14
cdr3_nt: TGCAGCGTCGATGACAGGGGCTCTGGAAACACCATATATTTT
cdr3_aa: CSVDDRGSGNTIYF

d_call: -
clone_size: many
v_call: TRBV19
j_call: TRBJ2-2
cdr3_length: 16
cdr3_nt: TGTGCCAGTAGTTCCCTGGGTAGCGGAAACACCGGGGAGCTGTTTTTT
cdr3_aa: CASSSLGSGNTGELFF

d_call: -
clone_size: -
v_call: TRBV6-2/TRBV6-3
j_call: TRBJ2-7
cdr3_length: 15
cdr3_nt: TGTGCCAGCAGGCCCCTTGGGGGAAGCTCCTACGAGCAGTACTTC
cdr3_aa: CASRPLGGSSYEQYF

d_call: -
clone_size: many
v_call: TRBV2
j_call: TRBJ1-1
cdr3_length: 14
cdr3_nt: TGTGCCAGCCACCAGGCCTCCGGGAACACTGAAGCTTTCTTT
cdr3_aa: CASHQASGNTEAFF

d_call: -
clone_size: many
v_call: TRBV28
j_call: TRBJ2-4
cdr3_length: 13
cdr3_nt: TGTGCCAGCAGCCCCGGCGGGCGAGTCATTCAGTACTTC
cdr3_aa: CASSPGGRVIQYF

d_call: TRBD1
clone_size: many
v_call: TRBV15
j_call: TRBJ2-7
cdr3_length: 15
cdr3_nt: TGTGCCACCAGCAGAGAGAAGACAGGGACCCACGAGCAGTACTTC
cdr3_aa: CATSREKTGTHEQYF

d_call: TRBD1
clone_size: medium-sized
v_call: TRBV20-1
j_call: TRBJ2-7
cdr3_length: 13
cdr3_nt: TGCAGTGCTAGAGGTGACAGGGTAACCGAGCAGTACTTC
cdr3_aa: CSARGDRVTEQYF

d_call: -
clone_size: many
v_call: TRBV5-1
j_call: TRBJ1-5
cdr3_length: 16
cdr3_nt: TGCGCCAGCAGCCCGGGGGGTCAGGGACGATTTCAGCCCCAGCATTTT
cdr3_aa: CASSPGGQGRFQPQHF

d_call: -
clone_size: many
v_call: TRBV4-3
j_call: TRBJ1-1
cdr3_length: 14
cdr3_nt: TGCGCCAGCAGCCTTCTGGAGATGAACACTGAAGCTTTCTTT
cdr3_aa: CASSLLEMNTEAFF

d_call: -
clone_size: -
v_call: TRBV12-3/TRBV12-4
j_call: TRBJ1-5
cdr3_length: 12
cdr3_nt: TGTGCCAGCAGTTCGTACAATCAGCCCCAGCATTTT
cdr3_aa: CASSSYNQPQHF

d_call: TRBD1
clone_size: many
v_call: TRBV12-3/TRBV12-4
j_call: TRBJ2-3
cdr3_length: 15
cdr3_nt: TGTGCCAGCAGTCGGGACAGGGGCTGGACAGATACGCAGTATTTT
cdr3_aa: CASSRDRGWTDTQYF

d_call: TRBD1
clone_size: -
v_call: TRBV12-3/TRBV12-4
j_call: TRBJ2-7
cdr3_length: 13
cdr3_nt: TGTGCCAGTTCAGGGGGATTCGGCAACGAGCAGTACTTC
cdr3_aa: CASSGGFGNEQYF

d_call: -
clone_size: many
v_call: TRBV19
j_call: TRBJ1-5
cdr3_length: 13
cdr3_nt: TGTGCCAGTGGCCCTGCTCCCAATCAGCCCCAGCATTTT
cdr3_aa: CASGPAPNQPQHF

d_call: -
clone_size: many
v_call: TRBV28
j_call: TRBJ2-2
cdr3_length: 12
cdr3_nt: TGTGCCAGCAGTTTAAGGTTCGGGGAGCTGTTTTTT
cdr3_aa: CASSLRFGELFF

d_call: -
clone_size: few
v_call: TRBV11-3
j_call: TRBJ2-5
cdr3_length: 13
cdr3_nt: TGTGCCAGCAGCCGGACAGACCAAGAGACCCAGTACTTC
cdr3_aa: CASSRTDQETQYF

d_call: TRBD2
clone_size: many
v_call: TRBV27
j_call: TRBJ2-5
cdr3_length: 19
cdr3_nt: TGTGCCAGCAGTAACCCGGGACTAGCGGGGAAAGGTGGTATAGAGACCCAGTACTTC
cdr3_aa: CASSNPGLAGKGGIETQYF

d_call: -
clone_size: -
v_call: TRBV6-2/TRBV6-3
j_call: TRBJ2-7
cdr3_length: 14
cdr3_nt: TGTGCCAGCAGTCCTCCGATACTCTCCTACGAGCAGTACTTC
cdr3_aa: CASSPPILSYEQYF

d_call: -
clone_size: many
v_call: TRBV20-1
j_call: TRBJ2-7
cdr3_length: 13
cdr3_nt: TGCAGTGCTAGTGGCCGGGACGGATACGAGCAGTACTTC
cdr3_aa: CSASGRDGYEQYF

d_call: -
clone_size: -
v_call: TRBV19
j_call: TRBJ1-2
cdr3_length: 13
cdr3_nt: TGTGCCAGTAGTATCGTGGACAACTATGGCTACACCTTC
cdr3_aa: CASSIVDNYGYTF

d_call: -
clone_size: many
v_call: TRBV16
j_call: TRBJ2-7
cdr3_length: 13
cdr3_nt: TGTGCCAGCGGATCCCCTCCGGGCTACGAGCAGTACTTC
cdr3_aa: CASGSPPGYEQYF

d_call: TRBD2
clone_size: many
v_call: TRBV7-2
j_call: TRBJ2-7
cdr3_length: 16
cdr3_nt: TGTGCCAGCAGCTTAGGCCGGACTAGCGGGAAGTACGAGCAGTACTTC
cdr3_aa: CASSLGRTSGKYEQYF

d_call: -
clone_size: many
v_call: TRBV29-1
j_call: TRBJ2-7
cdr3_length: 11
cdr3_nt: TGCAGCGCTGAAAAGGGCGCCGAGCAGTACTTC
cdr3_aa: CSAEKGAEQYF

d_call: -
clone_size: many
v_call: TRBV6-5
j_call: TRBJ1-1
cdr3_length: 15
cdr3_nt: TGTGCCAGCACCCCCCCGACAGGTCCGACCACTGAAGCTTTCTTT
cdr3_aa: CASTPPTGPTTEAFF

d_call: -
clone_size: many
v_call: TRBV2
j_call: TRBJ1-1
cdr3_length: 14
cdr3_nt: TGTGCCAGCGCTACCGGTCGGGACGGAATTGAAGCTTTCTTT
cdr3_aa: CASATGRDGIEAFF

d_call: TRBD1
clone_size: many
v_call: TRBV4-1
j_call: TRBJ1-2
cdr3_length: 16
cdr3_nt: TGCGCCAGCAGCCAAAGATTGAGGGGGCGGAACTATGGCTACACCTTC
cdr3_aa: CASSQRLRGRNYGYTF

d_call: -
clone_size: -
v_call: TRBV11-2
j_call: TRBJ1-1
cdr3_length: 12
cdr3_nt: TGTGCCAGCAGCTTGACGAGCCCCGGGGCTTTCTTT
cdr3_aa: CASSLTSPGAFF